Presented here are 25 T cell receptor beta chains from one specimen sequenced in a study of shared clonotypes between healthy human individuals. Method: immunoSEQ multiplex PCR; TCRdb's copy keeps in-frame clones and lacks some. The data contain more than 1.2 million clones, just under 99% of them singletons. The sample comprised naive CD4+ T cells sorted from blood. Regarding subset: CD45RA+ positively selected. The receptors shown here come from a man aged 25 to 40 in good health.

The chain recombines TRBV6-5 with TRBJ2-7; 10 bases are a match to TRBD2. The germline V gene has CDR1 MNHEY and CDR2 SVGAGI. The CDR3 runs to 14 residues. The trim removed 8 bases at V and 1 base at J, leaving 5 bases unmatched. Here the CDR3 reads CASAQLAGSYEQYF. CDR3 coding DNA: TGTGCCAGCGCCCAACTAGCGGGATCCTACGAGCAGTACTTC.

A note on this clone: The sample carries other DNA sequences with the same CDR3. This rearrangement joins TRBV5-1 to TRBJ2-7; TRBD2 aligns across 7 bases. Germline V gene lookup returns CDR1 SGHRS and CDR2 YFSETQ. The CDR3 sequence is 14 residues long. After removal of 7 bases from V and 4 bases from J, the junction contained 11 bases not matched to a gene. The CDR3 loop is CASRAGLAAYEQYF. The DNA of the CDR3 is TGCGCCAGCCGGGCGGGGCTAGCGGCGTACGAGCAGTACTTC.

This rearrangement joins TRBV5-1 to TRBJ2-5; unclear D gene. V lost 0 bases and J lost 3, with 9 bases in between. Germline V gene sequence: CDR1 SGHRS, CDR2 YFSETQ. The CDR3 spans 14 residues. The CDR3 region has the DNA TGCGCCAGCAGCTTGGGGCCGTCAGAAGAGACCCAGTACTTC. As protein: CASSLGPSEETQYF.

The chain carries TRBV9 and TRBJ2-1; 11 nucleotides align to TRBD2. From germline, CDR1 is SGDLS and CDR2 YYNGEE. The CDR3 consists of 17 residues. With V trimmed by 0 bases and J by 4 bases, 6 bases remained unmatched. The CDR3 nucleotides are TGTGCCAGCAGCGTAGCTACTACTAGCGGGAGTTACAATGAGCAGTTCTTC. This sequence encodes CASSVATTSGSYNEQFF.

The rearrangement uses TRBV6-4 and TRBJ2-2; TRBD2 matches 10 bases. This CDR3 spans 15 amino acids. J gave up 4 bases and V 5 bases, and 4 bases lay outside the gene matches. Germline V CDR1 and CDR2: MRHNA, SNTAGT. This CDR3 reads CASSPLAGGTGELFF. CDR3 nucleotides: TGTGCCAGCAGTCCCTTAGCGGGAGGCACCGGGGAGCTGTTTTTT.

The rearrangement joins TRBV13 to TRBJ2-1; a weak D match, TRBD1 (6 bases). With 5 bases removed from V and 5 bases from J, the gap between germline ends came to 22 bases. The CDR3 has 17 residues. Looked up from germline, CDR1 is PRHDT and CDR2 is FYEKMQ (reference sequence). The CDR3: CASSLGPGTRGNNEQFF. The DNA for the CDR3 is TGTGCCAGCAGCCTCGGGCCCGGGACCAGGGGAAACAATGAGCAGTTCTTC.

V usage is TRBV5-1 and J usage is TRBJ1-1; D is possibly TRBD1 (6 bases). V was cut by 8 bases and J by 4 bases, with 15 bases left in between. This CDR3 is built from 13 residues. CDR1 SGHRS and CDR2 YFSETQ come from the germline V gene. The CDR3 loop reads CASGRTAATEAFF. The CDR3 region has the DNA TGCGCCAGTGGTCGGACAGCCGCCACTGAAGCTTTCTTT.

The V and J genes are TRBV5-5 and TRBJ1-2; TRBD1 matches 7 bases. The germline gives CDR1 SGHKS, CDR2 YYEKEE (reference sequence). After removal of 2 bases from V and 0 bases from J, the junction contained 4 bases not matched to a gene. This CDR3 contains 15 residues. In nucleotides, the CDR3 is TGTGCCAGCAGCTTAACCGGGACAGCTAACTATGGCTACACCTTC. Translation: CASSLTGTANYGYTF.

This chain connects TRBV7-8 to TRBJ1-5, with 7 positions matching TRBD1. With V trimmed by 5 bases and J by 2 bases, 3 bases remained unmatched. CDR1 SGHVS and CDR2 FQNEAQ come from the germline V gene. There are 14 residues in the CDR3. The CDR3 protein is CASSQDRGNQPQHF. CDR3 nucleotides: TGTGCCAGCAGCCAAGACAGGGGCAATCAGCCCCAGCATTTT.

The chain is built from TRBV7-2 and TRBJ2-7; D perhaps matches TRBD1 (5 bases). The CDR3 covers 19 residues. Per germline, CDR1 SGHTA and CDR2 FQGNSA. V lost 0 bases to trimming and J lost 5 bases, with 26 bases between them. This CDR3 reads CASSLAPPRFGVGPDEQYF. As DNA, the CDR3 is TGTGCCAGCAGCTTAGCACCTCCCCGCTTCGGAGTGGGGCCCGACGAGCAGTACTTC.

The chain carries TRBV20-1 and TRBJ1-1, with D possibly being TRBD1 (6 bases). Germline lookup yields CDR1 DFQATT and CDR2 SNEGSKA (reference sequence). The CDR3 consists of 11 residues. V dropped 0 bases and J dropped 8 bases, with 7 bases sitting between them. CDR3 coding DNA: TGCAGTGCTAGAGAAGGACAGGAAGCTTTCTTT. As protein: CSAREGQEAFF.

This chain uses TRBV7-3 with TRBJ2-7, with 14 bases aligning to TRBD2. CDR1 is SGHTA and CDR2 is FQGTGA in the germline V gene. CDR3 length equals 17 residues. The junction had 7 bases not matched to a gene; V was cut back by 4 bases and J by 2 bases. CDR3 amino acids: CASSSGLAGVTTYEQYF. CDR3 coding DNA: TGTGCCAGCAGCTCGGGACTAGCGGGAGTAACAACCTACGAGCAGTACTTC.

The chain couples TRBV18 to TRBJ2-7; D may match TRBD1 or TRBD2 (5 bases each). The CDR3 has 13 amino acids. Trimming pared 3 bases from V and 6 bases from J, leaving 12 bases between. CDR1 KGHSH and CDR2 LQKENI come from the germline V gene. The CDR3 DNA sequence: TGTGCCAGCTCACCTGAAGAGGGGAGCGAGCAGTACTTC. This gives the protein CASSPEEGSEQYF.

This clone appeared a single time. The chain recombines TRBV7-2 with TRBJ2-7; 8 nucleotides line up with TRBD2. Germline V gene sequence: CDR1 SGHTA, CDR2 FQGNSA. This CDR3 is 15 amino acids long. The junction had 8 bases not matched to a gene; V was cut back by 3 bases and J by 4 bases. This CDR3 reads CASSFNPGGRYEQYF. DNA of the CDR3: TGTGCCAGCAGCTTTAATCCGGGAGGGCGTTACGAGCAGTACTTC.

The rearrangement joins TRBV28 to TRBJ1-2; D is unclear. Germline-derived CDR1 and CDR2 are MDHEN and SYDVKM. CDR3 length: 13 amino acids. V was pared by 2 bases and J by 3 bases, with 7 bases between. The CDR3 protein is CASSLPADYGYTF. The CDR3 nucleotides read TGTGCCAGCAGTTTACCGGCTGACTATGGCTACACCTTC.

The rearrangement uses TRBV2 and TRBJ2-1; TRBD1 might be the D (5 bases). The ends were cut back, 10 bases at V and 3 bases at J, with 10 bases in the middle. The CDR3 has 12 residues. From germline, CDR1 is SNHLY and CDR2 FYNNEI. CDR3 nucleotide sequence: TGTGCCACCAGGGCTGACTACAATGAGCAGTTCTTC. This encodes CATRADYNEQFF.

Here the CDR3 DNA reads TGTGCCAGCAGCAGCAAGCGGGGGAGCTCCTACAATGAGCAGTTCTTC. Translating it yields CASSSKRGSSYNEQFF. The chain has TRBV7-3 and TRBJ2-1; 8 bases are a match to TRBD2. CDR3 length equals 16 residues. J gave up 0 bases and V 5 bases, and 6 bases lay outside the gene matches. Germline values: CDR1 SGHTA, CDR2 FQGTGA.

This clone was seen more than once but under ten times. This specimen includes other DNA sequences encoding the same CDR3. This chain uses TRBV5-1 with TRBJ2-1; no clear D. Trimming took 0 bases from V and 4 from J, leaving 5 bases between them. The CDR3 sequence is 13 residues long. Germline V CDR1 and CDR2: SGHRS, YFSETQ. The DNA of the CDR3 is TGCGCCAGCAGCTTGGACAGTTACAATGAGCAGTTCTTC. Protein sequence: CASSLDSYNEQFF.

This clone came up once. The V gene is TRBV10-2, the J gene TRBJ2-1; 9 bases align to TRBD2. The length of the CDR3 is 12 residues. J lost 14 bases, V lost 8 bases, and 10 bases had no gene match. Germline V gene lookup returns CDR1 WSHSY and CDR2 SAAADI. CDR3 DNA sequence: TGCGCCAGCGGCGCTAGCGGGGTAACCGAGTTCTTC. It encodes CASGASGVTEFF.

The J gene is TRBJ2-7, the V gene TRBV10-3; 10 bases are shared with TRBD2. CDR1 and CDR2 (germline): ENHRY, SYGVKD. With 2 bases clipped from V and 4 bases from J, the junction kept 11 bases outside the gene matches. This CDR3 is 17 amino acids long. CDR3 nucleotide sequence: TGTGCCATCAGTGAGGGGCGAGTGGGGACTAGCGCATACGAGCAGTACTTC. As protein: CAISEGRVGTSAYEQYF.

The chain employs TRBV15 and TRBJ2-3; D is unresolved. The germline V gene encodes CDR1 LNHNV and CDR2 YYDKDF (reference sequence). CDR3 length equals 16 residues. The V end was cut by 0 bases, the J end by 2 bases, with 12 bases between. CDR3: CATSRDLTRVTDTQYF. Written as DNA, the CDR3 is TGTGCCACCAGCAGAGATTTAACTCGGGTCACAGATACGCAGTATTTT.

The V gene is TRBV15, the J gene TRBJ1-1; TRBD1 matches 7 bases. Losses at the gene ends were 4 bases for V and 3 bases for J; bases not matched to a gene: 5. Germline V CDR1 and CDR2: LNHNV, YYDKDF (reference sequence). This CDR3 contains 14 residues. This CDR3 reads CATSNRGRDTEAFF. DNA of the CDR3: TGTGCCACCAGCAACAGGGGAAGGGACACTGAAGCTTTCTTT.

The chain couples TRBV6-5 to TRBJ2-5; D not resolved. This CDR3 has 12 residues. V lost 6 bases, J lost 1 base, and 6 bases lay in between. The germline V gene encodes CDR1 MNHEY and CDR2 SVGAGI. CDR3 in DNA: TGTGCCAGCAGACGGACCCAAGAGACCCAGTACTTC. It yields the protein CASRRTQETQYF.

This chain links TRBV5-5 with TRBJ2-5, with D unclear. This CDR3 has 13 residues. V was cut by 3 bases and J by 4 bases, with 10 bases left in between. Germline CDR1 is SGHKS and CDR2 is YYEKEE (reference sequence). In DNA form, the CDR3 reads TGTGCCAGCAGCTCCGGGCCCCCAGAGACCCAGTACTTC. Its translation: CASSSGPPETQYF.

This sequence joins TRBV19 and TRBJ2-7; 10 bases match TRBD2. V trimming: 10 bases; J trimming: 7 bases; junction bases outside the gene matches: 22. Germline V CDR1 and CDR2: LNHDA, SQIVND (reference sequence). The CDR3 spans 17 residues. The CDR3 DNA reads TGTGCCACCACCCAAGGGACCCGGCTAGCGGGAGTGCGGGAGCAGTACTTC. This gives the protein CATTQGTRLAGVREQYF. Variable domain in full (rest from reference TRBV19 and TRBJ2-7): DGGITQSPKYLFRKEGQNVTLSCEQNLNHDAMYWYRQDPGQGLRLIYYSQIVNDFQKGDIAEGYSVSREKKESFPLTVTSAQKNPTAFYLCATTQGTRLAGVREQYFGPGTRLTVT.